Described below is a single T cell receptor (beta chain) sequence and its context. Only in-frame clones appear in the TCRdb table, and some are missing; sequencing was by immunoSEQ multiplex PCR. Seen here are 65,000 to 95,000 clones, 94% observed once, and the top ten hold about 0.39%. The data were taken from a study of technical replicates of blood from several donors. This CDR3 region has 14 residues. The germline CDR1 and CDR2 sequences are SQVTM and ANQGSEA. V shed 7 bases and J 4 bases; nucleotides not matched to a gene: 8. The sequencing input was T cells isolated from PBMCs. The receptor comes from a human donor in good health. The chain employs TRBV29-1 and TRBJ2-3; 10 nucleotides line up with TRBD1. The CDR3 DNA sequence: TGCAGCGGGGGAGACAGGGGGCGATCAGATACGCAGTATTTT. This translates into CSGGDRGRSDTQYF.